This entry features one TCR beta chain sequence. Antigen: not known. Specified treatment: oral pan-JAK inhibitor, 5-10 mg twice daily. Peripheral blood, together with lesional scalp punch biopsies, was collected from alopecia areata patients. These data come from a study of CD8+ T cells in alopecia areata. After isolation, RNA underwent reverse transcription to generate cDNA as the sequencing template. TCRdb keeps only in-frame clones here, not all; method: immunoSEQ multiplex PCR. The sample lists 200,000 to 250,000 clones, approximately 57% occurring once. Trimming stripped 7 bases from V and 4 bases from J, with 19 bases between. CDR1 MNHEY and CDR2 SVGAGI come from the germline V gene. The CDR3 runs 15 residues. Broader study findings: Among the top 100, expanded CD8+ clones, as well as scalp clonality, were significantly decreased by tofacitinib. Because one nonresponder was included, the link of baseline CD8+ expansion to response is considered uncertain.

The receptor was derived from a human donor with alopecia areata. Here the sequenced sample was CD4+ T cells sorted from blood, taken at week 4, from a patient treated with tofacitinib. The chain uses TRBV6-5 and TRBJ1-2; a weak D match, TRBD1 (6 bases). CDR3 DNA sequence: TGTGCCAGCACCACTTCCAGGGGATTAGGCTATGGCTACACCTTC. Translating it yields CASTTSRGLGYGYTF.